These 30 T cell receptor beta chains were all obtained from the same sample, sequenced in a study of T cells in Graves' hyperthyroidism and ophthalmopathy. RNA transcripts served as the template for amplifying TCR beta CDR3 regions. TCR CDR3 underwent first-round RT-PCR with the HTBI primer set. TCRdb ran MiXCR on the multiplex PCR reads and lists one entry per CDR3 protein. Of 380,000 or so distinct CDR3 sequences listed, roughly 14% are singletons. The sequenced sample was blood. These receptors were taken from a man aged 30-40 years with Graves' hyperthyroidism that later progressed to Graves' ophthalmopathy.

The table lists this clonotype with a few counts. The chain recombines TRBV6-1 with TRBJ2-2; perhaps TRBD2 as D (5 bases). The V end lost 5 bases, the J end lost 4 bases, and 20 bases lay between the germline ends. Germline V CDR1 and CDR2: MNHNS, SASEGT. The CDR3 consists of 17 residues. The CDR3 spells CASSPLRIARGTGELFF. CDR3 in DNA: TGTGCCAGCAGTCCTCTGCGTATAGCGCGAGGCACCGGGGAGCTGTTTTTT.

This clonotype was detected only a few times. The chain is built from TRBV20-1 and TRBJ2-2, with D unclear. Germline CDR1 DFQATT, CDR2 SNEGSKA (reference sequence). The CDR3 length is 15 residues. V lost 5 bases, J lost 0 bases, and 13 bases lay in between. The CDR3 region has the DNA TGCAGTGCTCATGCAAGATTCGCGAACACCGGGGAGCTGTTTTTT. Translated, it gives CSAHARFANTGELFF.

Details on this clonotype: With a much larger clone just one base away, this may be a read error. This likely comes from a read error, as the CDR3 has no conserved phenylalanine or tryptophan at its end. The chain employs TRBV30 and TRBJ2-7, with D possibly being TRBD2 (5 bases). Germline V gene sequence: CDR1 GTSNPN, CDR2 SVGIG (reference sequence). There are 13 residues in the CDR3. V was cut by 0 bases and J by 1 base, with 7 bases left in between. Here the CDR3 DNA reads TGTGCCTGGAGTGTCGGCGGGTCCTACGAGCAGTACTTG. It translates to CAWSVGGSYEQYL.

This clonotype was seen ten or more times. J is TRBJ1-2 and V is TRBV6-1, with TRBD1 as a possible D gene (6 bases). Between the trimmed V and J ends, which lost 4 bases and 6 bases, there was a span of 12 bases. Germline assignment: CDR1 MNHNS and CDR2 SASEGT. This CDR3 contains 13 residues. CDR3 residues: CASSAQGRDGYTF. CDR3 nucleotide sequence: TGTGCCAGCAGTGCACAGGGAAGGGATGGCTACACCTTC.

V usage is TRBV7-2 and J usage is TRBJ2-1; D might be TRBD2 (5 bases). V lost 2 bases and J lost 7, with 12 bases in between. The CDR3 covers 14 residues. In germline, CDR1 is SGHTA, CDR2 FQGNSA. CDR3 region: CASSLSGTTNEQFF. The DNA of the CDR3 is TGTGCCAGCAGCTTAAGCGGTACGACGAATGAGCAGTTCTTC.

Remarks on this clonotype: Since a much larger clone is just one base distant, this may be a read error. V usage is TRBV12-3 or TRBV12-4 and J usage is TRBJ2-5; D is tentatively TRBD1 or TRBD2 (6 bases each). Trimming took off 6 bases at V and 1 base at J, with 15 bases between the two ends. There are 15 residues in the CDR3. For the CDR3, the DNA is TGTGCCAGCAGCCGACGGGGGACACTCCAAGAGACCCAGTACTTC. Protein: CASSRRGTLQETQYF.

The V gene is TRBV12-3 or TRBV12-4, the J gene TRBJ1-2; 7 positions match TRBD1. Trimming removed 4 bases from V and 2 bases from J; junction bases left unmatched: 4. The CDR3 runs to 14 residues. CDR3 region: CASSWTGLNYGYTF. The CDR3 region has the DNA TGTGCCAGCAGTTGGACAGGATTGAACTATGGCTACACCTTC.

This clonotype was seen a handful of times. The CDR3 is CASSLSGTYLKYGYTF. The CDR3 bases are TGTGCCAGCAGTCTCTCTGGGACCTACCTTAAATATGGCTACACCTTC. The chain uses TRBV27 and TRBJ1-2; tentatively, D is TRBD1 (5 bases). Germline CDR1 MNHEY, CDR2 SMNVEV (reference sequence). The germline V and J ends were trimmed by 5 bases and 5 bases, with 21 bases remaining between them. The CDR3 consists of 16 residues.

In its sample, this clonotype was seen a few times. The rearrangement joins TRBV30 to TRBJ2-7; TRBD1 matches 7 bases. This CDR3 contains 12 residues. The germline V gene encodes CDR1 GTSNPN and CDR2 SVGIG (reference sequence). Trimming took 1 base from V and 3 from J; bases not matched to a gene: 0. CDR3 DNA: TGTGCCTGGAGTGGGACAGGCTACGAGCAGTACTTC. This encodes CAWSGTGYEQYF.

The chain uses TRBV20-1 and TRBJ2-7, with D hard to call. From germline, CDR1 is DFQATT and CDR2 SNEGSKA (reference sequence). The CDR3 spans 12 residues. V lost 1 base and J lost 5, with 9 bases in between. The chain's CDR3 is CSARAQTDEQYF. CDR3 in DNA: TGCAGTGCTAGAGCCCAAACAGACGAGCAGTACTTC.

Note on this clonotype: This clone may be a read error of a much larger clone one base away. The V gene is TRBV28, the J gene TRBJ1-1; no reliable D call. This CDR3 spans 14 amino acids. Germline V CDR1 and CDR2: MDHEN, SYDVKM. The CDR3 region is CAGSFEGGITEAFF. The DNA of the CDR3 is TGTGCCGGCAGTTTTGAGGGCGGGATCACTGAAGCTTTCTTT.

V and J are TRBV20-1 and TRBJ2-5; D not certain. With 6 bases removed from V and 4 bases from J, the gap between germline ends came to 15 bases. CDR3 length equals 13 residues. The germline gives CDR1 DFQATT, CDR2 SNEGSKA (reference sequence). The CDR3 loop reads CSATPEYGETQYF. CDR3 in DNA: TGCAGTGCGACTCCGGAGTACGGAGAGACCCAGTACTTC.

This clonotype was detected only once. The chain carries TRBV6-2 or TRBV6-3 and TRBJ1-4; 11 bases match TRBD1. CDR1 is MNHEY and CDR2 is SVGEGT in the germline V gene. There are 17 residues in the CDR3. V gave up 2 bases and J gave up 5 bases; unmatched junction bases: 7. The CDR3 DNA reads as TGTGCCAGCAGTTACCCGAGGACAGGGGGCGCGAATGAAAAACTGTTTTTT. Translation: CASSYPRTGGANEKLFF.

Turning to this clonotype: A much larger clone differs by one base, so this may be a read error. The J gene is TRBJ1-1, the V gene TRBV5-6; D unclear. Trimming stripped 1 base from V and 0 bases from J, with 13 bases between. The CDR3 is 16 residues long. The germline V gene has CDR1 SGHDT and CDR2 YYEEEE. CDR3 bases: TGTGCCAGCAGCTTGTCTAGCACAGCCATGAACACTGAAGCTTTCTTT. It specifies CASSLSSTAMNTEAFF.

V and J are TRBV12-3 or TRBV12-4 and TRBJ1-1; D uncertain. Deletions cut 5 bases from V and 5 bases from J, with 15 bases between. This CDR3 is 14 amino acids long. In DNA form, the CDR3 reads TGTGCCAGCAGTCCCGGGTCGGCGAGGACTGAAGCTTTCTTT. It encodes CASSPGSARTEAFF.

The V and J genes are TRBV29-1 and TRBJ2-2, with TRBD2 matching 7 bases. The germline V gene encodes CDR1 SQVTM and CDR2 ANQGSEA. The V gene end was trimmed by 4 bases and the J gene end by 8 bases; junction bases not matched to a gene: 4. CDR3 length: 12 amino acids. The CDR3 loop is CSVGLASGELFF. The CDR3 nucleotides read TGCAGCGTTGGACTAGCTTCTGGGGAGCTGTTTTTT.

This clonotype appeared a few times. V gene TRBV2 combines with J gene TRBJ2-2; 9 bases are a match to TRBD1. The germline V gene has CDR1 SNHLY and CDR2 FYNNEI. The CDR3 sequence is 14 residues long. The V segment lost 8 bases and the J segment 7 bases; nucleotides outside the gene matches: 8. CDR3 amino acids: CASGGDRDHGELFF. The DNA of the CDR3 is TGTGCCAGCGGGGGGGACAGGGACCACGGGGAGCTGTTTTTT.

The rearrangement uses TRBV11-2 and TRBJ2-1, with D possibly being TRBD2 (5 bases). CDR1 and CDR2 (germline): SGHAT, FQNNGV. The V end was cut by 5 bases, the J end by 0 bases, with 14 bases between. The CDR3 length is 16 residues. The CDR3, as DNA: TGTGCCAGCAGCCAAGAAGCGGCCGTCTCCTACAATGAGCAGTTCTTC. Protein product: CASSQEAAVSYNEQFF.

Notes on this clonotype: A much larger clone lies one base from this, so it may be a read error. The chain uses TRBV3-1 and TRBJ2-5; the D is unclear. Between the trimmed V and J ends, which lost 11 bases and 1 base, there was a span of 14 bases. The CDR3 is made up of 13 amino acids. Germline CDR1 and CDR2: LGHDT and YNNKEL (reference sequence). CDR3 DNA sequence: TGTGCCGGCACCCCTCCGGCCCAAGAGACCCAGTACTTC. This sequence encodes CAGTPPAQETQYF.

This clonotype was seen at least ten times. The V and J genes are TRBV28 and TRBJ1-2; D is possibly TRBD1 (6 bases). This CDR3 contains 13 residues. The germline V gene encodes CDR1 MDHEN and CDR2 SYDVKM. V was trimmed by 6 bases and J by 8 bases, leaving 16 bases between them. The CDR3 protein is CASRYRGGGGYTF. The DNA of the CDR3 is TGTGCCAGCAGATACCGGGGGGGCGGAGGCTACACCTTC.

This clonotype was observed at least ten times. The chain joins TRBV12-5 to TRBJ2-7; D not certain. The CDR3 loop spans 13 amino acids. The ends were cut back, 5 bases at V and 1 base at J, with 9 bases in the middle. Germline values: CDR1 LGHNT, CDR2 FRNRAP. The CDR3 loop is CASGVGSSYEQYF. CDR3 DNA sequence: TGTGCTAGTGGTGTGGGGTCATCCTACGAGCAGTACTTC.

The sample holds many counts of this clonotype. V gene TRBV7-9 combines with J gene TRBJ2-1; D call uncertain. This CDR3 has 10 residues. The ends were cut back, 4 bases at V and 7 bases at J, with 2 bases in the middle. CDR1 and CDR2 from the germline V gene are SEHNR and FQNEAQ (reference sequence). In nucleotides, the CDR3 is TGTGCCAGCAGCTCAAATGAGCAGTTCTTC. Amino acids: CASSSNEQFF.

This clonotype was detected many times. The rearrangement uses TRBV12-3 or TRBV12-4 and TRBJ1-5; D might be TRBD1 (6 bases). This CDR3 contains 19 residues. V was shortened by 5 bases and J by 2 bases, with 25 bases between the two germline ends. The CDR3 bases are TGTGCCAGCAGTCCAAAGACAAACGCGACGGCAGGGGGCAATCAGCCCCAGCATTTT. This translates into CASSPKTNATAGGNQPQHF.

This clonotype was observed a handful of times. The V and J genes are TRBV24-1 and TRBJ2-7; maybe TRBD1 (6 bases). V was cut by 3 bases and J by 4 bases, with 9 bases left in between. Germline V gene sequence: CDR1 KGHDR, CDR2 SFDVKD. This CDR3 region has 13 residues. In DNA form, the CDR3 reads TGTGCCACCAGTGATCCGGACAGTTACGAGCAGTACTTC. This translates into CATSDPDSYEQYF.

The table lists this clonotype with many counts. The chain couples TRBV7-2 to TRBJ1-2; D is undetermined. The CDR3 has 13 amino acids. V was clipped by 5 bases and J by 4 bases, with 11 bases between them. Looked up from germline, CDR1 is SGHTA and CDR2 is FQGNSA. DNA for the CDR3: TGTGCCAGCAGCAGCGGGAATTCCTATGGCTACACCTTC. Protein product: CASSSGNSYGYTF.

This clonotype appeared a few times. V is TRBV7-9 and J is TRBJ2-4; 10 positions agree with TRBD1. The CDR3 totals 14 residues. Germline assignment: CDR1 SEHNR and CDR2 FQNEAQ (reference sequence). V trimming: 4 bases; J trimming: 3 bases; junction bases outside the gene matches: 0. The CDR3 region is CASSWDRGKNIQYF. The CDR3 DNA sequence: TGTGCCAGCAGCTGGGACAGGGGCAAAAACATTCAGTACTTC.

V is TRBV11-3 and J is TRBJ1-5, with TRBD1 as a possible D gene (5 bases). This CDR3 is built from 19 residues. The germline V and J ends were trimmed by 7 bases and 0 bases, with 25 bases remaining between them. Per the germline V gene, CDR1 is SGHNT and CDR2 is YENEEA. The chain's CDR3 is CASTDGGPRDFYSNQPQHF. CDR3 sequence (DNA): TGTGCCAGCACCGACGGGGGACCCCGTGACTTCTATAGCAATCAGCCCCAGCATTTT.

This clonotype was picked up many times. The V and J genes are TRBV2 and TRBJ1-3; D not resolved. In germline, CDR1 is SNHLY, CDR2 FYNNEI. V was pared by 8 bases and J by 0 bases, with 5 bases between. CDR3 size: 12 residues. CDR3 bases: TGTGCCAGCGTATTCTCTGGAAACACCATATATTTT. Residues: CASVFSGNTIYF.

In regard to this clonotype: One end of the junction fails to match germline, which may point to a read error. The chain links TRBV11-2 to TRBJ2-7; D is possibly TRBD2 (5 bases). Germline-derived CDR1 and CDR2 are SGHAT and FQNNGV. CDR3 length: 14 residues. CDR3 loop: CASSSRGWKDEQHF. The CDR3, as DNA: TGTGCCAGCAGCTCTCGCGGGTGGAAGGACGAGCAGCACTTC.

Only a few counts were recorded for this clonotype. This chain uses TRBV29-1 with TRBJ1-4, with a possible D match to TRBD1 (6 bases). The CDR3 length is 13 residues. Deletions cut 6 bases from V and 6 bases from J, with 14 bases between. Germline-derived CDR1 and CDR2 are SQVTM and ANQGSEA. The CDR3: CSVGDNEYEKLFF. The CDR3 DNA sequence: TGCAGCGTGGGGGACAATGAGTATGAAAAACTGTTTTTT.